The 21 T cell receptor beta chains reported below all come from one sample, sequenced in a study of blood T cell repertoires in COVID-19. Only in-frame clones appear in the TCRdb table, and some are missing; sequencing was by immunoSEQ multiplex PCR. The sample has almost 200,000 clones, 85% seen once. Sequenced input: peripheral blood. The receptors stem from a man aged 55 to 69 with COVID-19, enrolled during active disease.

This chain uses TRBV7-3 with TRBJ2-1, with TRBD2 matching over 9 bases. The trim removed 8 bases at V and 9 bases at J, leaving 5 bases unmatched. CDR1 is SGHTA and CDR2 is FQGTGA in the germline V gene. This CDR3 is 12 amino acids long. The CDR3 DNA is TGTGCCAGCTCTAGCGGGAAGGGTGAGCAGTTCTTC. Translated: CASSSGKGEQFF.

This sequence joins TRBV27 and TRBJ1-1; a possible D gene is TRBD1 (6 bases). This CDR3 spans 13 amino acids. Germline-derived CDR1 and CDR2 are MNHEY and SMNVEV (reference sequence). V lost 5 bases to trimming and J lost 7 bases, with 14 bases between them. The CDR3 here is CASSLRGAVEAFF. The CDR3 DNA reads TGTGCCAGCAGTCTCCGGGGGGCTGTTGAAGCTTTCTTT.

V gene TRBV25-1 combines with J gene TRBJ2-5; tentatively, D is TRBD1 (5 bases). V was trimmed by 6 bases and J by 1 base, leaving 6 bases between them. The CDR3 totals 12 residues. The V gene's germline CDR1 is MGHDK and CDR2 SYGVNS. CDR3 amino acids: CASRGRQETQYF. Written as DNA, the CDR3 is TGTGCCAGCAGGGGGCGCCAAGAGACCCAGTACTTC.

Details on this clone: Other DNA sequences from this sample encode an identical CDR3 as well. This sequence joins TRBV11-2 and TRBJ1-1; D gene unclear. CDR3 length: 13 residues. The germline V gene encodes CDR1 SGHAT and CDR2 FQNNGV. Trimming removed 5 bases from V and 1 base from J, with 8 bases in between. The CDR3 bases are TGTGCCAGCAGCCTCGATAGGAACACTGAAGCTTTCTTT. Translation gives CASSLDRNTEAFF.

The chain couples TRBV28 to TRBJ2-3; D ambiguous. Germline V gene data show CDR1 as MDHEN and CDR2 as SYDVKM. The CDR3 spans 14 residues. Trimming took off 3 bases at V and 2 bases at J, with 9 bases between the two ends. CDR3 sequence: CASSFSRSTDTQYF. CDR3 DNA sequence: TGTGCCAGCAGTTTCTCCCGTTCCACAGATACGCAGTATTTT.

V is TRBV6-5 and J is TRBJ2-5; D perhaps matches TRBD1 (5 bases). Between the trimmed V and J ends, which lost 4 bases and 5 bases, there was a span of 17 bases. This CDR3 comprises 15 residues. CDR1 and CDR2 (germline): MNHEY, SVGAGI. CDR3 bases: TGTGCCAGCAGTTTCCGGACACCCACCCAGGAGACCCAGTACTTC. Translation gives CASSFRTPTQETQYF.

This chain connects TRBV19 to TRBJ1-1, with a weak D call TRBD1 (6 bases). CDR1 LNHDA and CDR2 SQIVND come from the germline V gene (reference sequence). V was pared by 10 bases and J by 3 bases, with 21 bases between. The CDR3 covers 15 residues. CDR3 nucleotide sequence: TGTGCCACCTCGTTTTTAACTTCAGGGGACACTGAAGCTTTCTTT. Its protein product is CATSFLTSGDTEAFF.

The chain has TRBV24-1 and TRBJ2-2; D perhaps matches TRBD1 (5 bases). The CDR3 loop spans 12 amino acids. Per the germline V gene, CDR1 is KGHDR and CDR2 is SFDVKD. V gave up 7 bases and J gave up 5 bases, with 7 bases separating them. DNA for the CDR3: TGTGCCACCAGCAGGACAACCGGGGAGCTGTTTTTT. It yields the protein CATSRTTGELFF.

The chain employs TRBV25-1 and TRBJ1-1; D is possibly TRBD1 (5 bases). There are 15 residues in the CDR3. V lost 5 bases and J 0 bases, leaving 13 bases between the germline ends. CDR1 and CDR2 (germline): MGHDK, SYGVNS. The CDR3 sequence is CASSFRGSMNTEAFF. The CDR3 DNA sequence: TGTGCCAGCAGTTTTAGGGGTTCTATGAACACTGAAGCTTTCTTT.

V and J are TRBV5-1 and TRBJ1-1; D might be TRBD1 (5 bases). Germline assignment: CDR1 SGHRS and CDR2 YFSETQ. V lost 7 bases to trimming and J lost 0 bases, with 10 bases between them. This CDR3 spans 13 amino acids. The CDR3 DNA sequence: TGCGCCAGCTCGCGGGGGGTGAACACTGAAGCTTTCTTT. Its protein is CASSRGVNTEAFF.

The chain has TRBV19 and TRBJ1-2; D is uncertain. Trimming removed 3 bases from V and 8 bases from J, with 13 bases in between. The CDR3 contains 13 residues. Germline CDR1 reads LNHDA; CDR2 reads SQIVND (reference sequence). The CDR3 DNA is TGTGCCAGTAGTATCCCCCCCGGGAGCGGCTACACCTTC. It codes for CASSIPPGSGYTF.

The chain joins TRBV10-3 to TRBJ2-1, with a weak D call TRBD1 (6 bases). V dropped 3 bases and J dropped 3 bases, with 21 bases sitting between them. Germline CDR1 reads ENHRY; CDR2 reads SYGVKD. CDR3 size: 18 residues. CDR3 sequence reads: CAISDQGPPTLSYNEQFF. In nucleotides, the CDR3 is TGTGCCATCAGTGACCAGGGGCCTCCAACACTGAGCTACAATGAGCAGTTCTTC.

The chain is built from TRBV6-6 and TRBJ1-1; 7 bases fit TRBD1. The J segment lost 1 base and the V segment lost 10 bases, leaving 12 bases of the junction unmatched. CDR1 MNHNY and CDR2 SVGAGI come from the germline V gene (reference sequence). This CDR3 is 15 amino acids long. CDR3 residues: CATKRPTGANTEAFF. Written as DNA, the CDR3 is TGTGCCACCAAACGCCCCACAGGGGCGAACACTGAAGCTTTCTTT.

The CDR3 nucleotides are TGCGCCAGCAGCTTAACAGGGACGGGGCAGCCCCAGCATTTT. Amino acid sequence: CASSLTGTGQPQHF. The chain links TRBV5-1 to TRBJ1-5; a possible D gene is TRBD1 (6 bases). The CDR3 runs 14 residues. Germline V lookup: CDR1 SGHRS, CDR2 YFSETQ. Trimming shortened V by 2 bases and J by 7 bases, and 13 bases separated the two germline ends. The full variable domain, with the rest looked up from reference TRBV5-1 and TRBJ1-5, is KAGVTQTPRYLIKTRGQQVTLSCSPISGHRSVSWYQQTPGQGLQFLFEYFSETQRNKGNFPGRFSGRQFSNSRSEMNVSTLELGDSALYLCASSLTGTGQPQHFGDGTRLSIL.

The rearrangement joins TRBV6-1 to TRBJ2-1; 9 nucleotides agree with TRBD2. Germline assignment: CDR1 MNHNS and CDR2 SASEGT. With V trimmed by 2 bases and J by 2 bases, 10 bases remained unmatched. The CDR3 length is 18 residues. The CDR3 protein is CASSERLAGQWPYNEQFF. CDR3 nucleotides: TGTGCCAGCAGTGAACGGCTAGCGGGACAGTGGCCCTACAATGAGCAGTTCTTC.

A few counts support this clone. V usage is TRBV6-4 and J usage is TRBJ2-2; 8 bases align to TRBD1. Germline V lookup: CDR1 MRHNA, CDR2 SNTAGT. The CDR3 has 14 amino acids. The V segment lost 2 bases and the J segment 6 bases; nucleotides outside the gene matches: 2. CDR3 sequence: CASSDGQGSGELFF. CDR3 DNA sequence: TGTGCCAGCAGTGACGGACAGGGCTCCGGGGAGCTGTTTTTT.

The chain is built from TRBV30 and TRBJ1-5, with 9 bases identical to TRBD1. The CDR3 consists of 13 residues. The germline CDR1 and CDR2 sequences are GTSNPN and SVGIG (reference sequence). After removal of 5 bases from V and 3 bases from J, the junction contained 2 bases not matched to a gene. This CDR3 is CAWGQGFNQPQHF. The CDR3 DNA follows: TGTGCCTGGGGACAGGGGTTCAATCAGCCCCAGCATTTT.

The chain is built from TRBV28 and TRBJ2-7, with TRBD2 matching 8 bases. Germline V gives CDR1 MDHEN, CDR2 SYDVKM. The CDR3 sequence is 15 residues long. The trim removed 2 bases at V and 2 bases at J, leaving 5 bases unmatched. The CDR3, as DNA: TGTGCCAGCAGTTTAATTGTAGCGGGGACCTACGAGCAGTACTTC. Protein: CASSLIVAGTYEQYF. The full variable domain, completed using reference TRBV28 and TRBJ2-7, is DVKVTQSSRYLVKRTGEKVFLECVQDMDHENMFWYRQDPGLGLRLIYFSYDVKMKEKGDIPEGYSVSREKKERFSLILESASTNQTSMYLCASSLIVAGTYEQYFGPGTRLTVT.

The J gene is TRBJ1-2, the V gene TRBV6-1; a possible D gene is TRBD1 (5 bases). This CDR3 has 15 amino acids. The germline V gene encodes CDR1 MNHNS and CDR2 SASEGT. Trimming shortened V by 0 bases and J by 4 bases, and 12 bases separated the two germline ends. The CDR3 nucleotides read TGTGCCAGCAGTGAAGCGGGGGGGGTCGGCTATGGCTACACCTTC. Protein product: CASSEAGGVGYGYTF.

The V gene is TRBV18, the J gene TRBJ1-2; no definite D call. Germline V CDR1 and CDR2: KGHSH, LQKENI. This CDR3 contains 15 residues. Trimming cost V 2 bases and J 5 bases, with 15 bases left between them. This chain's CDR3 is CASSPVGQAAYGYTF. CDR3 nucleotide sequence: TGTGCCAGCTCACCAGTTGGGCAGGCTGCTTATGGCTACACCTTC.

The chain joins TRBV2 to TRBJ1-1; tentative D call: TRBD1 (5 bases). The CDR3 consists of 14 residues. Trimming left V 6 bases short and J 0 bases short, with 11 bases between. Germline lookup yields CDR1 SNHLY and CDR2 FYNNEI. The CDR3 here is CASSPSGVNTEAFF. Written as DNA, the CDR3 is TGTGCCAGCAGCCCCTCGGGGGTGAACACTGAAGCTTTCTTT. Complete variable domain (other parts from reference TRBV2 and TRBJ1-1): EPEVTQTPSHQVTQMGQEVILRCVPISNHLYFYWYRQILGQKVEFLVSFYNNEISEKSEIFDDQFSVERPDGSNFTLKIRSTKLEDSAMYFCASSPSGVNTEAFFGQGTRLTVV.